The TCR beta chain under discussion was sequenced for a study of T cell repertoires in cytomegalovirus infection. MiXCR, run by TCRdb on the reads, gives a single entry per CDR3 protein. The table records about 830,000 distinct CDR3 sequences, approximately 30% of them present only once. On this clonotype itself: Its antigen is undetermined.

Trimming cost V 2 bases and J 8 bases, with 15 bases left between them. The CDR3 length is 14 residues. CDR1 is MNHEY and CDR2 is SVGAGI in the germline V gene. Sequenced here: cultured CD8+ T cells from PBMCs, sampled from culture after CMV antigen stimulation. V is TRBV6-5 and J is TRBJ1-2; no definite D call. The origin of this receptor is a human donor in good health (CMV status not recorded). Some clones in this sample may be carry-over from other donors' samples. The CDR3 loop reads CASSYRTSNWGYTF. CDR3 bases: TGTGCCAGCAGTTACAGGACCTCGAACTGGGGCTACACCTTC.